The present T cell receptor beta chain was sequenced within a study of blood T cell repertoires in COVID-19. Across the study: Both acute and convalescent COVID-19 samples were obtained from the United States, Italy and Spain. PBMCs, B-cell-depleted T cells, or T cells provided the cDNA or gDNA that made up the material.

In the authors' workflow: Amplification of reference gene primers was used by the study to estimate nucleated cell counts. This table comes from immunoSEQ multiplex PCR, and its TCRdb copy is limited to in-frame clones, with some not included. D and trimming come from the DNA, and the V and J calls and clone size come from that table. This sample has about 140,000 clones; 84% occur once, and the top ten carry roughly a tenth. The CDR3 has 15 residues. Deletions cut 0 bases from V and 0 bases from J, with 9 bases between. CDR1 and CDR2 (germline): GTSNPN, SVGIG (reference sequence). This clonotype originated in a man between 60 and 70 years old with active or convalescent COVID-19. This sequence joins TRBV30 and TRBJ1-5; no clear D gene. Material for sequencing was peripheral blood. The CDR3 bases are TGTGCCTGGAGTGTACCAGAAGATAGCAATCAGCCCCAGCATTTT. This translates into CAWSVPEDSNQPQHF.